This T cell receptor (beta chain) was recorded in a study of beta chain features in type 1 diabetes. General observations from the study: In the patient group, naive, central memory and Treg TCRB repertoires seemed more alike than in the healthy donor group.

Trimming removed 4 bases at V and 7 bases at J, with 11 bases between. The CDR3 has 12 amino acids. In germline, CDR1 is SGHRS, CDR2 YFSETQ. In its sample, this clone was seen a few times. Its cognate antigen is unknown. The investigators reverse transcribed all of the isolated RNA, so they sequenced expressed TCRB transcripts. The table came from immunoSEQ multiplex PCR; TCRdb's copy has only in-frame clones and leaves some out. The data contain 9,400 or so clones, more than 75% of them singletons. The sequence came from a woman aged 18-29 years in good health. Sequencing was performed on Tregs from blood. The chain couples TRBV5-1 to TRBJ2-5; no clear D. CDR3 amino acids: CASSPGGGTQYF. In nucleotides, the CDR3 is TGCGCCAGCAGCCCCGGTGGCGGGACCCAGTACTTC. Full variable domain (missing parts from reference TRBV5-1 and TRBJ2-5): KAGVTQTPRYLIKTRGQQVTLSCSPISGHRSVSWYQQTPGQGLQFLFEYFSETQRNKGNFPGRFSGRQFSNSRSEMNVSTLELGDSALYLCASSPGGGTQYFGPGTRLLVL.